The clone carrying this T cell receptor beta chain was observed once. These data come from a study of blood T cell repertoires in COVID-19. The wider study: Researchers got acute and convalescent COVID-19 samples from the United States, Italy and Spain. The analysed material was cDNA or gDNA that came from T cells, B-cell-depleted T cells, or PBMCs.

Authors' methods: Scientists estimated how many nucleated cells there were by amplifying reference gene primers. Using immunoSEQ multiplex PCR, the repertoire was profiled, and TCRdb retains in-frame clones only, with some absent. V and J calls and clone size follow that table, whereas D and trimming were derived from the DNA. Here the sample spans around 160,000 clones, roughly nine tenths being singletons. The V gene's germline CDR1 is SGHAT and CDR2 FQNNGV. CDR3 length: 14 residues. J was trimmed by 5 bases and V by 0 bases; bases with no gene match: 2. The chain couples TRBV11-2 to TRBJ2-3; 7 bases line up with TRBD2. Material: PBMCs or T cells enriched from blood (not recorded which). The sequence came from a woman in her thirties or forties who had been exposed to COVID-19. The CDR3 bases are TGTGCCAGCAGCTTAGATTCGGGAGGAGATACGCAGTATTTT. Its protein is CASSLDSGGDTQYF.